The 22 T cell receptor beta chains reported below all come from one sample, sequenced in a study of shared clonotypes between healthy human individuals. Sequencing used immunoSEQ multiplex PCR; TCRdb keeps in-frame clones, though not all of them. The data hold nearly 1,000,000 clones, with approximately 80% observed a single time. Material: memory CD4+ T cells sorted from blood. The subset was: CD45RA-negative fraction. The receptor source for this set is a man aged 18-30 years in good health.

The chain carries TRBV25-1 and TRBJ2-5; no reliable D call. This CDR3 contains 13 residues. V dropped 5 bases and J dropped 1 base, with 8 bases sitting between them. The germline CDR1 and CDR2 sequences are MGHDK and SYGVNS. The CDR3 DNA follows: TGTGCCAGCAGTCGCAGGTTCCAAGAGACCCAGTACTTC. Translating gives CASSRRFQETQYF.

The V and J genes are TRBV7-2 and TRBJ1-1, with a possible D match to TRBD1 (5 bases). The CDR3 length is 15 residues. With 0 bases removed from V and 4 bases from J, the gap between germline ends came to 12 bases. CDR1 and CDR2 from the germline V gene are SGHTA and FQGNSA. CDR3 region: CASSLATGLSTEAFF. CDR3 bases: TGTGCCAGCAGCTTAGCTACAGGCCTGAGCACTGAAGCTTTCTTT.

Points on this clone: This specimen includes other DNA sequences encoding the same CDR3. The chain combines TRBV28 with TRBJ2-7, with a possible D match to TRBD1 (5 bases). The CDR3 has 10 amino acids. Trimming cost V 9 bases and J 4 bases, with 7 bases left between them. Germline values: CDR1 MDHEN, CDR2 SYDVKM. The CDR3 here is CASSGYEQYF. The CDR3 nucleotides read TGTGCCAGTTCAGGGTACGAGCAGTACTTC.

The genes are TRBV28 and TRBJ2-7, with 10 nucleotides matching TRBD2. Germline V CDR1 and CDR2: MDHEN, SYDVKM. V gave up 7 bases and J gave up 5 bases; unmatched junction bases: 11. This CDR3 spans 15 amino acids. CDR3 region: CASNSAGGRGNEQYF. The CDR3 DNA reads TGTGCCAGCAACTCAGCGGGGGGGCGTGGGAACGAGCAGTACTTC.

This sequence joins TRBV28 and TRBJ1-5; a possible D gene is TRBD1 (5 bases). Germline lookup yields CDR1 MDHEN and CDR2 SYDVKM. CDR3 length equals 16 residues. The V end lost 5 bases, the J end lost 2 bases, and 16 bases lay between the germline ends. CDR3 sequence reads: CASSLQGGLGNQPQHF. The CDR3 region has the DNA TGTGCCAGCAGTCTCCAGGGCGGCTTGGGCAATCAGCCCCAGCATTTT. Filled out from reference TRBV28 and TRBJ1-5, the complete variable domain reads DVKVTQSSRYLVKRTGEKVFLECVQDMDHENMFWYRQDPGLGLRLIYFSYDVKMKEKGDIPEGYSVSREKKERFSLILESASTNQTSMYLCASSLQGGLGNQPQHFGDGTRLSIL.

This chain's CDR3 is CASSPPGDGEAFF. CDR3 in DNA: TGTGCCAGCTCACCACCGGGTGACGGTGAAGCTTTCTTT. J is TRBJ1-1 and V is TRBV18; D ambiguous. Deletions cut 0 bases from V and 7 bases from J, with 9 bases between. Germline V gene data show CDR1 as KGHSH and CDR2 as LQKENI. The CDR3 length is 13 residues.

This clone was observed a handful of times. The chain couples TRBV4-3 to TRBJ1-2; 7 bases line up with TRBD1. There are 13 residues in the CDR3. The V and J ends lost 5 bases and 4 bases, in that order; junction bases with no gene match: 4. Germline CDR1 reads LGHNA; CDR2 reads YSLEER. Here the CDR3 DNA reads TGCGCCAGCAGCGCGCCAGGGGGCTATGGCTACACCTTC. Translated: CASSAPGGYGYTF.

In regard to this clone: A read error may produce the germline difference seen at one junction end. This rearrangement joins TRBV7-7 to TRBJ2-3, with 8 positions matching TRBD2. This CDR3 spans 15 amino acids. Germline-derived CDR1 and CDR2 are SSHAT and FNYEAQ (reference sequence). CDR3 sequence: CASSFSAGVTDTQYF. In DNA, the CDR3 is TGTGCTAGCAGCTTCTCAGCGGGGGTCACAGATACGCAGTATTTT. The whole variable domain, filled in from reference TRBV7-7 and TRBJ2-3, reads GAGVSQSPRYKVTKRGQDVTLRCDPISSHATLYWYQQALGQGPEFLTYFNYEAQPDKSGLPSDRFSAERPEGSISTLTIQRTEQRDSAMYRCASSFSAGVTDTQYFGPGTRLTVL.

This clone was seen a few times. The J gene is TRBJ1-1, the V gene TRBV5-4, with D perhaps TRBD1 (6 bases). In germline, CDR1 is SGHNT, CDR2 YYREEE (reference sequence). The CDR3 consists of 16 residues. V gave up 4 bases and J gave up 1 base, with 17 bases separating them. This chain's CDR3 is CASSPKTGRGNTEAFF. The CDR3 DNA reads TGTGCCAGCAGCCCGAAAACAGGGCGGGGGAACACTGAAGCTTTCTTT.

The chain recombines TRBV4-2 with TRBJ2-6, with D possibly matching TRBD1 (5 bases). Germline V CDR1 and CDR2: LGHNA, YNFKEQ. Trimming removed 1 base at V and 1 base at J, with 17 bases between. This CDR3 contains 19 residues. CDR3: CASSQVQGIAMSGANVLTF. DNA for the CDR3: TGTGCCAGCAGCCAAGTTCAGGGAATAGCCATGTCTGGGGCCAACGTCCTGACTTTC.

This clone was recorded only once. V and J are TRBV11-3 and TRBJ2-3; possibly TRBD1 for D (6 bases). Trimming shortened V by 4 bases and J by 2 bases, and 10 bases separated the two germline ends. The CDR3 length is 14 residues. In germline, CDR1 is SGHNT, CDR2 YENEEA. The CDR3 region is CASSSDRFTDTQYF. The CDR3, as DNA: TGTGCCAGCAGCTCAGACAGGTTCACAGATACGCAGTATTTT.

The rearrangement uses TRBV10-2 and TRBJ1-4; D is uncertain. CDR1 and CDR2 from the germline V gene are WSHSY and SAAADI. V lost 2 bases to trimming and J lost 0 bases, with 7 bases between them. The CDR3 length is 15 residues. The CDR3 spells CASSEGSATNEKLFF. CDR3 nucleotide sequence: TGCGCCAGCAGTGAGGGGTCGGCAACTAATGAAAAACTGTTTTTT.

CDR3 protein: CAISKTGGLGSPLHF. The CDR3 DNA is TGTGCCATCAGTAAAACAGGGGGTTTGGGTTCACCCCTCCACTTT. The chain employs TRBV10-3 and TRBJ1-6; 8 bases are a match to TRBD1. This CDR3 is built from 15 residues. Germline-derived CDR1 and CDR2 are ENHRY and SYGVKD. V lost 5 bases and J lost 9; bases outside the gene matches: 9.

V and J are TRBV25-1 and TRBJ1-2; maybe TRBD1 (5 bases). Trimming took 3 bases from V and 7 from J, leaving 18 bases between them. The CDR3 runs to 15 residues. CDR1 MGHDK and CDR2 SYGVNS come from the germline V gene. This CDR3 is CASSEGVGLLGGYTF. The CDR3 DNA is TGTGCCAGCAGTGAGGGGGTAGGACTGCTTGGTGGCTACACCTTC.

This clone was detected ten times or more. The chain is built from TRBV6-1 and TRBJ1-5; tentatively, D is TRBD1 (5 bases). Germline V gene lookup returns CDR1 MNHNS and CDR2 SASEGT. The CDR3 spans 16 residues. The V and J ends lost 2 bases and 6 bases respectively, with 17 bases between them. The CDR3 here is CASSEWGRAGVQPQHF. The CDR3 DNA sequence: TGTGCCAGCAGTGAATGGGGCAGGGCGGGGGTTCAGCCCCAGCATTTT.

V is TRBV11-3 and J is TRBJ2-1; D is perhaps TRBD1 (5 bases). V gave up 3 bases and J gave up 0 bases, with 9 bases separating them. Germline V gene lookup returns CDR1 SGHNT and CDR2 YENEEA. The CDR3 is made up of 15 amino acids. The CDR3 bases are TGTGCCAGCAGCTTGGGGCGGCTCTCCTACAATGAGCAGTTCTTC. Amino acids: CASSLGRLSYNEQFF.

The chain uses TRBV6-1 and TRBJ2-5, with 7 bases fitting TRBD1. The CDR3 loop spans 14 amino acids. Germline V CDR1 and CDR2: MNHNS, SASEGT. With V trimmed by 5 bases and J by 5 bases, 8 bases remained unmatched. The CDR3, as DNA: TGTGCCAGCAGTATCCGACAGGGTCGGGAGACCCAGTACTTC. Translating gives CASSIRQGRETQYF.

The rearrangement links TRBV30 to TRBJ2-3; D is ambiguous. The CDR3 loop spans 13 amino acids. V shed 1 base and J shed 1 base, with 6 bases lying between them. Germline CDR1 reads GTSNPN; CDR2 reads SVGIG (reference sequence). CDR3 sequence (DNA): TGTGCCTGGAGTGGTAAGGGCACAGATACGCAGTATTTT. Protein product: CAWSGKGTDTQYF.

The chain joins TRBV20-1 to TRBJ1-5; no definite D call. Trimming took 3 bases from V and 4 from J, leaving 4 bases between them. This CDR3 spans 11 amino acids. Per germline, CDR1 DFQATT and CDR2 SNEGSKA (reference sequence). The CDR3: CSASLNQPQHF. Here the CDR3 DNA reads TGCAGTGCTAGCCTAAATCAGCCCCAGCATTTT.

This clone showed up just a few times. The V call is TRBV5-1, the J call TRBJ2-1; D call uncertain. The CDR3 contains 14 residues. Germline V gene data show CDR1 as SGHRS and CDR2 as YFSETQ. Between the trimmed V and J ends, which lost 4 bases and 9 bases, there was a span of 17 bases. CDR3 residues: CASSPSGFIGEQFF. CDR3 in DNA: TGCGCCAGCAGCCCATCTGGGTTTATAGGTGAGCAGTTCTTC.

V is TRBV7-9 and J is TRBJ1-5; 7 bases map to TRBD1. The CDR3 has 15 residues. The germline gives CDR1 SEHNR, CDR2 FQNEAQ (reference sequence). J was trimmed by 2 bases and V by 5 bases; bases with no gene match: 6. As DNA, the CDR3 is TGTGCCAGCAGCGGTACAGGGGTGGGCAATCAGCCCCAGCATTTT. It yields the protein CASSGTGVGNQPQHF.

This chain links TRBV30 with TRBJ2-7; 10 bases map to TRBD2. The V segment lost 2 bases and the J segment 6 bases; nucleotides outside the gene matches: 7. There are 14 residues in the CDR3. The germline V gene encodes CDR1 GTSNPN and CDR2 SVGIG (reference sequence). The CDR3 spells CAWSISSGRREQYF. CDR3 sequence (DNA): TGTGCCTGGAGTATCTCTAGCGGGAGACGCGAGCAGTACTTC.